This TCR beta chain was sequenced during a study of OX40 agonist ivuxolimab in advanced cancers. Findings and caveats of the study: At 0.1 to 3.0 mg/kg and by week 6, CD4+ and CD8+ T cells in the blood had expanded clonally.

Details on this clone: As yet, its antigen is unknown.

Blood sampling took place at baseline, cycle 4 day 1, and cycle 7 day 1. The assay was immunoSEQ multiplex PCR, and TCRdb's table has in-frame clones only and misses some. Seen here are roughly 65,000 clones, around four fifths observed once, and the top ten hold about 2.2%. The CDR3 runs 13 residues. V lost 4 bases and J 6 bases, leaving 10 bases between the germline ends. Germline-derived CDR1 and CDR2 are LGHNA and YNFKEQ. The sequencing used CD4+ or CD8+ T cells sorted from blood, collected in a trial of the OX40 agonist ivuxolimab. The chain joins TRBV4-2 to TRBJ2-1; D might be TRBD2 (7 bases). The source is an adult with an advanced solid tumor such as melanoma, head and neck, liver or kidney cancer. The CDR3 loop is CASSRGGGNEQFF. The CDR3 bases are TGTGCCAGCAGCCGAGGGGGGGGCAATGAGCAGTTCTTC.